These 14 T cell receptor beta chains were sequenced from one sample in a study of blood T cells in healthy people across ages. A second about 7 to 11 cycle PCR used barcoded and J-beta primers. Each CDR3 protein is one row after TCRdb ran MiXCR on the 5' RACE reads. The table shows fewer than 650,000 distinct CDR3 sequences, with around a quarter occurring only once. The same data also contributed to another study, on T cells of mothers and their children.

Sequenced: blood. These receptors all stem from a boy between 2 and 10 years old in good health.

The chain joins TRBV20-1 to TRBJ2-5, with D tentatively TRBD1 or TRBD2 (5 bases each). In germline, CDR1 is DFQATT, CDR2 SNEGSKA (reference sequence). V lost 6 bases, J lost 5 bases, and 19 bases lay in between. This CDR3 is 14 amino acids long. The CDR3 region is CSASNLGTDETQYF. The DNA of the CDR3 is TGCAGTGCCTCGAATTTGGGGACGGATGAGACCCAGTACTTC.

This clonotype was picked up a small number of times. The chain couples TRBV14 to TRBJ2-3, with 10 bases lining up with TRBD2. V lost 4 bases and J lost 7; bases outside the gene matches: 8. This CDR3 has 15 residues. Germline V gene sequence: CDR1 SGHDN, CDR2 FVKESK. In DNA, the CDR3 is TGTGCCAGCAGCCTGCTAGCGGGAGTGGGGCATACGCAGTATTTT. This translates into CASSLLAGVGHTQYF. The full variable domain, rest sourced from reference TRBV14 and TRBJ2-3, is EAGVTQFPSHSVIEKGQTVTLRCDPISGHDNLYWYRRVMGKEIKFLLHFVKESKQDESGMPNNRFLAERTGGTYSTLKVQPAELEDSGVYFCASSLLAGVGHTQYFGPGTRLTVL.

This clonotype was counted at least ten times. The chain combines TRBV12-3 or TRBV12-4 with TRBJ2-3, with 7 bases that match TRBD1. Losses at the gene ends were 5 bases for V and 3 bases for J; bases not matched to a gene: 5. The CDR3 runs 14 residues. For the CDR3, the DNA is TGTGCCAGCAGTCCACGACAGGGTACAGATACGCAGTATTTT. Residues: CASSPRQGTDTQYF.

This clonotype was picked up a small number of times. The chain couples TRBV12-3 or TRBV12-4 to TRBJ1-4, with a possible D match to TRBD1 (6 bases). This CDR3 spans 15 amino acids. Trimming cost V 5 bases and J 3 bases, with 13 bases left between them. The CDR3 is CASSLRTESNEKLFF. CDR3 coding DNA: TGTGCCAGCAGTCTACGGACAGAATCTAATGAAAAACTGTTTTTT.

This clonotype was counted a few times. The V gene is TRBV10-3, the J gene TRBJ2-2; D is possibly TRBD1 or TRBD2 (5 bases each). CDR1 is ENHRY and CDR2 is SYGVKD in the germline V gene. This CDR3 is built from 17 residues. V shed 0 bases and J shed 2 bases, with 13 bases lying between them. The CDR3 nucleotides are TGTGCCATCAGTGAGTCGATCTCGAGGGGCAACACCGGGGAGCTGTTTTTT. Protein sequence: CAISESISRGNTGELFF.

This clonotype was seen more than once but under ten times. The rearrangement links TRBV2 to TRBJ2-7; D is uncertain. V was clipped by 8 bases and J by 2 bases, with 4 bases between them. CDR1 is SNHLY, CDR2 FYNNEI, per germline. The CDR3 is made up of 10 amino acids. CDR3 amino acids: CASGPYEQYF. The CDR3 nucleotides read TGTGCCAGCGGCCCCTACGAGCAGTACTTC.

The sample holds a few counts of this clonotype. V and J are TRBV20-1 and TRBJ2-5; TRBD2 agrees at 10 bases. The DNA end favors TRBJ2-7, so the J call may be wrong. Germline CDR1 and CDR2: DFQATT and SNEGSKA (reference sequence). This CDR3 contains 14 residues. CDR3 residues: CSAPSGSGPYEQYF. The CDR3 DNA is TGCAGTGCTCCTAGCGGGAGCGGTCCCTACGAGCAGTACTTC.

This sequence joins TRBV24-1 and TRBJ2-5, with D perhaps TRBD1 (5 bases). The J call may be faulty, since TRBJ2-1 better matches the DNA end. This CDR3 region has 16 residues. The V gene's germline CDR1 is KGHDR and CDR2 SFDVKD. The DNA of the CDR3 is TGTGCCACCAGTGACTCAGGGTTGGCGGACCTCAATGAGCAGTTCTTC. Translating it yields CATSDSGLADLNEQFF.

This clonotype was picked up a small number of times. This chain joins TRBV2 and TRBJ2-3; the D is unclear. The CDR3 length is 12 residues. Germline CDR1 is SNHLY and CDR2 is FYNNEI. Trimming took 4 bases from V and 2 from J, leaving 4 bases between them. In DNA form, the CDR3 reads TGTGCCAGCAGTGTGGACACAGATACGCAGTATTTT. Translated: CASSVDTDTQYF.

This clonotype was detected a few times. CDR3 protein: CASSLGQIPYNEQFF. The DNA of the CDR3 is TGTGCCAGCAGTTTAGGGCAGATTCCCTACAATGAGCAGTTCTTC. The V and J genes are TRBV27 and TRBJ2-5; D is uncertain. The DNA end is a closer match to TRBJ2-1, so the J assignment may be wrong. The CDR3 runs to 15 residues. Germline V CDR1 and CDR2: MNHEY, SMNVEV (reference sequence).

Here the CDR3 DNA reads TGTGCCAGCAGCGCCGCGGGGGGCCAGCGGTTCTTC. Translation: CASSAAGGQRFF. The chain is built from TRBV7-8 and TRBJ2-1, with 8 bases identical to TRBD2. The CDR3 runs 12 residues. CDR1 is SGHVS and CDR2 is FQNEAQ in the germline V gene. J was trimmed by 15 bases and V by 5 bases; bases with no gene match: 9.

The rearrangement links TRBV12-3 or TRBV12-4 to TRBJ2-4; 7 bases line up with TRBD1. V gave up 2 bases and J gave up 6 bases; unmatched junction bases: 1. The CDR3 is made up of 13 amino acids. The CDR3 loop reads CASSLNRGNIQYF. In nucleotides, the CDR3 is TGTGCCAGCAGTTTAAACAGGGGAAACATTCAGTACTTC.

The rearrangement uses TRBV3-1 and TRBJ2-3; 10 bases are a match to TRBD2. Germline V gene data show CDR1 as LGHDT and CDR2 as YNNKEL (reference sequence). The CDR3 contains 14 residues. J gave up 4 bases and V 4 bases, and 2 bases lay outside the gene matches. As DNA, the CDR3 is TGTGCCAGCAGCCCACTAGCGGGGTCAGATACGCAGTATTTT. This gives the protein CASSPLAGSDTQYF.

The chain links TRBV20-1 to TRBJ1-2; D ambiguous. Between the trimmed V and J ends, which lost 6 bases and 5 bases, there was a span of 13 bases. CDR3 length: 12 amino acids. The germline V gene encodes CDR1 DFQATT and CDR2 SNEGSKA (reference sequence). CDR3 residues: CSAPDRHYGYTF. CDR3 coding DNA: TGCAGTGCCCCGGACCGCCATTATGGCTACACCTTC.